This T cell receptor (beta chain) was observed in a study of beta chain features in type 1 diabetes. This CDR3 has 14 amino acids. The V gene's germline CDR1 is SGHRS and CDR2 YFSETQ. V shed 7 bases, J shed 5 bases, and the junction held 9 bases outside the gene matches. The study reverse transcribed the entire isolated RNA, so it sequenced expressed TCRB transcripts. The data were produced by immunoSEQ multiplex PCR, yet TCRdb's version contains in-frame clones alone and is incomplete. The table has under 500,000 clones, roughly 30% seen once; the top ten hold roughly 0.06%. In its sample, this clone was seen a few times.

The chain employs TRBV5-1 and TRBJ2-4; 7 nucleotides line up with TRBD1. This clonotype was obtained from a man younger than 35 in good health. Sequenced input: naive CD4+ T cells from blood. This CDR3 is CASGKGGQENIQYF. The CDR3 DNA is TGCGCCAGCGGAAAAGGTGGACAGGAAAACATTCAGTACTTC.